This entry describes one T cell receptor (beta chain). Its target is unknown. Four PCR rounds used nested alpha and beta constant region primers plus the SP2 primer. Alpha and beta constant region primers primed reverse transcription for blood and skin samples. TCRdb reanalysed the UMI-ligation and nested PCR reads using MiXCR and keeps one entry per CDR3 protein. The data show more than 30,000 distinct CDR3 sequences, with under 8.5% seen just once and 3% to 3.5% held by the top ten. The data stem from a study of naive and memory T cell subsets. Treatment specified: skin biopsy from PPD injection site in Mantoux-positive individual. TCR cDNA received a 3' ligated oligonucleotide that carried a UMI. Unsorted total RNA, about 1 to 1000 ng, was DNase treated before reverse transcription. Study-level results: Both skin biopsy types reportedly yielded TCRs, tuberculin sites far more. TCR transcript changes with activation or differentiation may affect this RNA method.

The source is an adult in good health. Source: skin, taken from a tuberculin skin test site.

CDR3 in DNA: TGCGCCAGCAGCCTAGCGGGCAATGAGCAGTTCTTC. This sequence encodes CASSLAGNEQFF. The rearrangement links TRBV5-1 to TRBJ2-1; 8 nucleotides align to TRBD2. Per the germline V gene, CDR1 is SGHRS and CDR2 is YFSETQ. V lost 4 bases, J lost 6 bases, and 0 bases stayed unmatched. The CDR3 contains 12 residues.